The clone carrying this T cell receptor (beta chain) was found a few times. The antigen remains undetermined. These data come from a study of T cells in Graves' hyperthyroidism and ophthalmopathy. General observations from the study: A 13 V-J signature model discriminated ophthalmopathy versus stable hyperthyroidism.

Researchers took RNA transcripts and amplified the TCR beta CDR3 regions from them. Carried out on the TCR CDR3, a first-round RT-PCR used the HTBI primer set. TCRdb passed the multiplex PCR reads through MiXCR, listing each CDR3 protein once. In the table there are some 510,000 distinct CDR3 sequences, around 42% of which are singletons. Orbital computed tomography and thyroid ultrasound, together with serum TRAb and thyroxine and clinical symptoms, were used for diagnoses. Between the trimmed V and J ends, which lost 10 bases and 2 bases, there was a span of 18 bases. The CDR3 runs 14 residues. The germline gives CDR1 ENHRY, CDR2 SYGVKD.

Sequenced material: peripheral blood or thyroid tissue (not recorded which). This TCR came from a woman in her late teens or twenties with Graves' hyperthyroidism. The rearrangement links TRBV10-3 to TRBJ2-7; D remains unclear. CDR3 protein: CASVDGRFPYEQYF. The DNA for the CDR3 is TGTGCCAGCGTCGACGGCAGATTCCCCTACGAGCAGTACTTC.